This T cell receptor beta chain was sequenced during a study of blood T cell repertoires in COVID-19 (dated by TCRdb to 2020 to 2022). Notes on the research overall: Samples from collaborators originated in the United States, Italy and Spain and spanned both the acute and convalescent phases of COVID-19. Subjects who had been exposed to COVID-19, were actively infected with it, or had recovered from it provided the deeply sampled blood TCRbeta repertoires that made up the dataset. The repertoires were made available in a free public database intended to serve as a resource for research on the immune response to SARS-CoV-2. A de-identified subject ID, COVID-19 status, age in years and sex were almost always included in the sample metadata. The material from the prospective study consisted of cDNA or gDNA derived from T cells, B-cell-depleted T cells, or PBMCs. Where available, HLA class I and class II types were obtained from metadata supplied by the sample provider rather than from assay-based typing. The samples were drawn from the first 160 participants of the ongoing ImmuneRACE study and from 950 to 1,500 subjects provided by 6 global collaborators.

The germline V end is reduced by 2 bases and the J end by 2 bases; junction bases left unmatched: 1. From the germline V gene, CDR1 is SGHDT and CDR2 is YYEEEE. Counted from cysteine to phenylalanine, this CDR3 has 16 amino acids. The only DNA kept is the CDR3, 48 bases in frame from the first base. Each collaborating institution followed its own protocols to collect whole blood in K2EDTA tubes. For TCRbeta analysis, collaborators shipped samples in one of three forms: frozen whole blood, isolated PBMCs, or DNA extracted from either of those sample types. With regard to this clone: Its binding antigen is unknown. The sample holds no much larger clone one base away, and base qualities are not on file.

TCRbeta CDR3 regions were amplified from genomic DNA using the immunoSEQ Assay, a bias-controlled multiplex PCR. The study's processing was this. The number of nucleated cells in each sample was estimated by amplification of reference gene primers within the assay. To quantify the absolute abundance of each unique TCRbeta CDR3 rearrangement, sequence reads were collapsed and filtered. For each sample, productive Simpson clonality was calculated as the square root of Simpson's diversity index over productive rearrangements. Sourced from immuneACCESS, this table was stored by TCRdb with only in-frame sequences that have V and J called. A share of the clones is absent; for the studies checked, an unresolved V gene accounts for under half, and the remainder has no known explanation. Clone size and V and J calls were adopted from that table, with D and trimming inferred from the DNA. The sample includes 150,000 to 200,000 clones, with approximately 90% observed a single time. The ten biggest clones cover 1.6% of the sample.

Paper-wide results and their limitations: The amount of clinical and demographic metadata varied by source and participant and was provided uncurated.

The sequence is built from TRBV5-6 and TRBJ2-7; 16 nucleotides in the junction match TRBD2. The sequenced sample consisted of peripheral blood. The TCR was taken from a woman aged 45-65 years with acute or convalescent COVID-19. DNA sequence: TGTGCCAGCAGCTTTGGGACTAGCGGGAGGGCCTACGAGCAGTACTTC. Translated, it gives CASSFGTSGRAYEQYF.